Following are 5 T cell receptor beta chains from one sample sequenced in a study of post-analysis software for immune sequencing data. Notes on the study in general: Roughly 5 TRBV segments (TRBV5-6, TRBV5-1 and TRBV20-1 among them) occurred more frequently in patients than in controls.

Tagging with unique molecular identifiers was a feature of the TCR beta cDNA libraries. TCRdb reprocessed the PCR reads via MiXCR and lists one record per CDR3 protein. The top ten hold 4.6% of the sample, which has about 820,000 distinct CDR3 sequences, roughly 50% seen once. No antigens are known for them. Sequenced material: blood. The receptor source for this set is a girl aged 10-17 years with multiple sclerosis.

The rearrangement links TRBV29-1 to TRBJ2-1, with 9 bases lining up with TRBD2. V was pared by 8 bases and J by 2 bases, with 4 bases of the junction left unmatched. This CDR3 has 13 residues. CDR1 SQVTM and CDR2 ANQGSEA come from the germline V gene. Here the CDR3 reads CSSLAGPYNEQFF. The CDR3 DNA reads TGCAGCTCTCTAGCGGGACCCTACAATGAGCAGTTCTTC.

This clonotype was picked up a small number of times. The junction shows a germline mismatch at one end, possibly a read error. The chain couples TRBV7-7 to TRBJ2-7, with 12 bases matching TRBD2. The germline V gene has CDR1 SSHAT and CDR2 FNYEAQ (reference sequence). The CDR3 spans 15 residues. CDR3 residues: CASSPGTSGLYEQYF. CDR3 sequence (DNA): TGTGCTAGCAGCCCGGGGACTAGCGGGCTTTACGAGCAGTACTTC. Drawing the rest from reference TRBV7-7 and TRBJ2-7, the complete variable domain is GAGVSQSPRYKVTKRGQDVTLRCDPISSHATLYWYQQALGQGPEFLTYFNYEAQPDKSGLPSDRFSAERPEGSISTLTIQRTEQRDSAMYRCASSPGTSGLYEQYFGPGTRLTVT.

V is TRBV5-1 and J is TRBJ1-2, with D possibly being TRBD1 (6 bases). Germline V lookup: CDR1 SGHRS, CDR2 YFSETQ. V was pared by 0 bases and J by 4 bases, with 10 bases between. The CDR3 sequence is 14 residues long. CDR3: CASSLARGSYGYTF. The CDR3 nucleotides are TGCGCCAGCAGCTTGGCCAGGGGTAGCTATGGCTACACCTTC.

This clonotype was counted a few times. This chain uses TRBV6-1 with TRBJ2-7, with D possibly matching TRBD1 (6 bases). V was shortened by 0 bases and J by 4 bases, with 13 bases between the two germline ends. The V gene's germline CDR1 is MNHNS and CDR2 SASEGT. The CDR3 length is 15 residues. The chain's CDR3 is CASSEAPGHQYEQYF. The CDR3 DNA reads TGTGCCAGCAGTGAAGCGCCGGGACACCAATACGAGCAGTACTTC.

This clonotype was seen only a few times. V gene TRBV5-6 combines with J gene TRBJ1-5, with D perhaps TRBD1 (6 bases). The germline V gene encodes CDR1 SGHDT and CDR2 YYEEEE. The CDR3 is 15 residues long. Trimming left V 4 bases short and J 6 bases short, with 17 bases between. CDR3 protein: CASSQLDRLGQPQHF. Here the CDR3 DNA reads TGTGCCAGCAGCCAGCTTGACAGGTTGGGTCAGCCCCAGCATTTT.